The 17 T cell receptor beta chains presented below share a single source sample, sequenced in a study of cytomegalovirus exposure and HLA in healthy donors. Some clones are missing from TCRdb's copy, which holds only in-frame ones; the method was immunoSEQ multiplex PCR. The sample gives some 250,000 clones, roughly 90% of which show up once; 0.35% to 0.45% is in the top ten. Input material: PBMCs. The receptors here all came from a woman in her late teens or twenties in good health and CMV-seronegative.

CDR3 bases: TGTGCCAGCAGCTTAAGGCAGGGCATGGTAGATACGCAGTATTTT. Translated, it gives CASSLRQGMVDTQYF. V usage is TRBV13 and J usage is TRBJ2-3, with D possibly matching TRBD1 (5 bases). CDR3 size: 15 residues. Looked up from germline, CDR1 is PRHDT and CDR2 is FYEKMQ (reference sequence). The ends were cut back, 2 bases at V and 5 bases at J, with 14 bases in the middle.

V and J are TRBV13 and TRBJ2-4; weak D call: TRBD2 (7 bases). CDR3 length: 15 residues. The V gene's germline CDR1 is PRHDT and CDR2 FYEKMQ (reference sequence). The V end was cut by 3 bases, the J end by 6 bases, with 15 bases between. CDR3 protein: CASSFLAGAGNIQYF. DNA of the CDR3: TGTGCCAGCAGCTTTCTTGCGGGGGCGGGAAACATTCAGTACTTC.

The genes are TRBV6-5 and TRBJ1-4; D perhaps matches TRBD1 (5 bases). This CDR3 is built from 16 residues. The ends were cut back, 4 bases at V and 8 bases at J, with 20 bases in the middle. CDR1 and CDR2 (germline): MNHEY, SVGAGI. The DNA for the CDR3 is TGTGCCAGCAGTTCCCTAAGGGGACTCTTAAAGGAAAAACTGTTTTTT. It specifies CASSSLRGLLKEKLFF.

The chain is built from TRBV7-8 and TRBJ1-2; D ambiguous. Germline V gene lookup returns CDR1 SGHVS and CDR2 FQNEAQ. The CDR3 runs to 14 residues. V was cut by 1 base and J by 2 bases, with 8 bases left in between. The CDR3 spells CASSLDRGNYGYTF. DNA for the CDR3: TGTGCCAGCAGCTTAGACCGGGGAAACTATGGCTACACCTTC.

This chain connects TRBV7-2 to TRBJ1-4; D possibly corresponds to TRBD1 (6 bases). Germline V gene data show CDR1 as SGHTA and CDR2 as FQGNSA. There are 15 residues in the CDR3. V was cut by 5 bases and J by 5 bases, with 15 bases left in between. For the CDR3, the DNA is TGTGCCAGCAGCCTTGGACAGTCCCTCAATGAAAAACTGTTTTTT. It translates to CASSLGQSLNEKLFF. Full variable domain (remainder filled in from reference TRBV7-2 and TRBJ1-4): GAGVSQSPSNKVTEKGKDVELRCDPISGHTALYWYRQSLGQGLEFLIYFQGNSAPDKSGLPSDRFSAERTGGSVSTLTIQRTQQEDSAVYLCASSLGQSLNEKLFFGSGTQLSVL.

The CDR3 here is CASSHGTDSNQPQHF. The CDR3 DNA reads TGCGCCAGCAGCCACGGGACAGATAGCAATCAGCCCCAGCATTTT. V is TRBV4-1 and J is TRBJ1-5; 7 bases align to TRBD1. Germline V lookup: CDR1 MGHRA, CDR2 YSYEKL. Unmatched junction bases numbered 2, after V lost 3 bases and J lost 0 bases. The CDR3 consists of 15 residues.

In this sample, this clone turned up once. The chain combines TRBV7-8 with TRBJ2-1, with 7 bases identical to TRBD2. J lost 9 bases, V lost 5 bases, and 7 bases had no gene match. Germline V lookup: CDR1 SGHVS, CDR2 FQNEAQ. The CDR3 is 13 residues long. CDR3 nucleotides: TGTGCCAGCAGCGGGGGGGTTGACGGTGAGCAGTTCTTC. Translating gives CASSGGVDGEQFF.

The chain employs TRBV6-5 and TRBJ2-3; D is possibly TRBD1 (6 bases). Trimming took 0 bases from V and 0 from J, leaving 10 bases between them. The CDR3 sequence is 16 residues long. Germline V gene sequence: CDR1 MNHEY, CDR2 SVGAGI. CDR3 sequence (DNA): TGTGCCAGCAGTTACTCAAGGACAGCAAGCACAGATACGCAGTATTTT. It translates to CASSYSRTASTDTQYF.

CDR3 sequence reads: CAWSRPLFRGIWSEDGYTF. The DNA for the CDR3 is TGTGCCTGGAGCAGACCTCTTTTCAGGGGGATCTGGTCTGAGGATGGCTACACCTTC. This rearrangement joins TRBV30 to TRBJ1-2, with 7 nucleotides matching TRBD1. Unmatched junction bases numbered 25, after V lost 3 bases and J lost 6 bases. The CDR3 loop spans 19 amino acids. Germline V gene lookup returns CDR1 GTSNPN and CDR2 SVGIG (reference sequence).

V gene TRBV28 combines with J gene TRBJ1-3; no reliable D call. CDR1 is MDHEN, CDR2 SYDVKM, per germline. The length of the CDR3 is 15 residues. Trimming left V 3 bases short and J 2 bases short, with 11 bases between. CDR3 nucleotide sequence: TGTGCCAGCAGTTTTGGGGAGCGAACTGGAAACACCATATATTTT. This sequence encodes CASSFGERTGNTIYF. Supplemented by reference TRBV28 and TRBJ1-3, the full variable domain reads DVKVTQSSRYLVKRTGEKVFLECVQDMDHENMFWYRQDPGLGLRLIYFSYDVKMKEKGDIPEGYSVSREKKERFSLILESASTNQTSMYLCASSFGERTGNTIYFGEGSWLTVV.

In DNA, the CDR3 is TGTGCCAGCGGTGGGAGGACAGATACGCAGTATTTT. Protein: CASGGRTDTQYF. The chain recombines TRBV2 with TRBJ2-3; possibly TRBD2 for D (6 bases). Trimming took 8 bases from V and 3 from J, leaving 9 bases between them. The CDR3 is 12 residues long. In germline, CDR1 is SNHLY, CDR2 FYNNEI.

This chain joins TRBV29-1 and TRBJ2-5; weak D call: TRBD1 (6 bases). Per the germline V gene, CDR1 is SQVTM and CDR2 is ANQGSEA. Trimming took off 7 bases at V and 5 bases at J, with 20 bases between the two ends. The CDR3 runs 14 residues. The CDR3, as DNA: TGCAGCGCACTACCCGCAGACCAGGGGGAGACCCAGTACTTC. Its translation: CSALPADQGETQYF.

This rearrangement joins TRBV18 to TRBJ1-5; D not resolved. Germline CDR1 reads KGHSH; CDR2 reads LQKENI. The CDR3 spans 13 residues. V lost 6 bases and J 0 bases, leaving 6 bases between the germline ends. CDR3 DNA: TGTGCCAGCTCCCCTTATAGCAATCAGCCCCAGCATTTT. Translated, it gives CASSPYSNQPQHF. The whole variable domain, remainder taken from reference TRBV18 and TRBJ1-5, is NAGVMQNPRHLVRRRGQEARLRCSPMKGHSHVYWYRQLPEEGLKFMVYLQKENIIDESGMPKERFSAEFPKEGPSILRIQQVVRGDSAAYFCASSPYSNQPQHFGDGTRLSIL.

The rearrangement joins TRBV4-1 to TRBJ2-3; the D gene is possibly TRBD1 (5 bases). CDR1 and CDR2 from the germline V gene are MGHRA and YSYEKL. The CDR3 runs to 13 residues. Trimming removed 3 bases at V and 1 base at J, with 5 bases between. The CDR3 nucleotides read TGCGCCAGCAGCCAGACAGGCACAGATACGCAGTATTTT. Translating it yields CASSQTGTDTQYF.

The chain recombines TRBV13 with TRBJ1-1; the D is unclear. Trimming cost V 5 bases and J 1 base, with 14 bases left between them. Germline V gene sequence: CDR1 PRHDT, CDR2 FYEKMQ (reference sequence). The length of the CDR3 is 15 residues. CDR3 loop: CASSGEKVENTEAFF. The CDR3 nucleotides read TGTGCCAGCAGCGGAGAAAAGGTGGAGAACACTGAAGCTTTCTTT.

The rearrangement links TRBV27 to TRBJ2-5; 7 bases are a match to TRBD2. Germline V lookup: CDR1 MNHEY, CDR2 SMNVEV (reference sequence). The trim removed 4 bases at V and 5 bases at J, leaving 4 bases unmatched. The CDR3 has 13 amino acids. The CDR3 nucleotides are TGTGCCAGCAGTTGGGAGGGCGGTGAGACCCAGTACTTC. It codes for CASSWEGGETQYF.

The chain carries TRBV21-1 and TRBJ2-7; the table's D gene call, TRBD1, was not cross checked with the DNA. TRBV21-1 is a pseudogene locus. This CDR3 has 17 amino acids. The CDR3 here is CASSIPVRDRDSYEQYF. For the CDR3, the DNA is TGTGCCAGCAGCATCCCCGTCCGGGACAGGGACTCCTACGAGCAGTACTTC.